This T cell receptor (beta chain) is from a study of response to subunit inactivated influenza vaccine. Whole-study results and caveats: The authors offered the suggestion that each seasonal influenza vaccination recruits few new T cells.

TCRdb analysed the RT-PCR reads with MiXCR anew, one entry per CDR3 protein. Altogether around 540,000 distinct CDR3 sequences are present, 12% being singletons, with the ten largest covering approximately 10%. V shed 5 bases and J shed 2 bases, with 18 bases lying between them. This CDR3 is 16 amino acids long. Germline CDR1 reads SGHAT; CDR2 reads FQNNGV. Concerning this clonotype itself: Its target is unknown.

The sample was PBMCs from blood, taken on the day of vaccination. The V gene is TRBV11-2, the J gene TRBJ1-2; D might be TRBD1 (5 bases). This TCR was sampled from a man aged 45-65 years who received an inactivated influenza vaccine. CDR3 sequence reads: CASSDTKGTGNYGYTF. The CDR3 DNA sequence: TGTGCCAGCAGCGACACTAAAGGAACAGGAAACTATGGCTACACCTTC. Full variable domain (missing parts from reference TRBV11-2 and TRBJ1-2): EAGVAQSPRYKIIEKRQSVAFWCNPISGHATLYWYQQILGQGPKLLIQFQNNGVVDDSQLPKDRFSAERLKGVDSTLKIQPAKLEDSAVYLCASSDTKGTGNYGYTFGSGTRLTVV.